The clone carrying this T cell receptor (beta chain) was detected only a few times. These data originate in a study of molecular identifiers for immune sequencing clone quantification. Naive CD8 libraries were made from about 21,000 to 970,000 sorted cells, and they used 10%, 30% or 50% RNA. TCRdb ran MiXCR on the PCR reads and lists one entry per CDR3 protein. The sample carries approximately 590,000 distinct CDR3 sequences, around 25% recorded once. The source material was naive CD8+ T cells from blood, with Jurkat cell RNA spiked in. As for subset: FACS-sorted CD8+CD4-CCR7+CD45RA+ naive T cells. This TCR came from a human donor in good health. Some libraries in this study had Jurkat cell RNA spiked in.

CDR3 residues: CASSLADFSEQFF. The DNA for the CDR3 is TGTGCCAGCAGCTTAGCGGACTTTTCTGAGCAGTTCTTC. The chain joins TRBV7-9 to TRBJ2-1; TRBD2 might be the D (5 bases). This CDR3 is 13 amino acids long. Trimming took off 0 bases at V and 9 bases at J, with 9 bases between the two ends. Germline loops: CDR1 SEHNR, CDR2 FQNEAQ (reference sequence).